This T cell receptor (beta chain) came from a study of shared clonotypes between healthy human individuals. Findings and limits, study-wide: Exclusively blood specimens were collected; tissue repertoires likely differ.

As for this clone: Its target is not known. This same CDR3 is encoded by further DNA sequences in the sample.

V gave up 0 bases and J gave up 5 bases, with 11 bases separating them. The V gene's germline CDR1 is SGDLS and CDR2 YYNGEE. There are 15 residues in the CDR3. Sorted-subset replicate PCRs used about 0.2 ug DNA, about 30,000 T cell genomes. Repertoires were generated with immunoSEQ multiplex PCR, while TCRdb's copy carries only in-frame clones and drops some. Of approximately 2.1 million clones in the sample, over 90% were seen once. The J gene is TRBJ1-4, the V gene TRBV9, with D maybe TRBD1 (5 bases). This receptor was obtained from a man younger than 30 in good health. Some clones in this sample may be carry-over from other donors' samples. Sequencing used naive CD4+ T cells from PBMCs. Subset in this sample: CD45RA+ positively selected. The DNA of the CDR3 is TGTGCCAGCAGCGTAGCGGGCAGGGAGAATGAAAAACTGTTTTTT. Amino acid sequence: CASSVAGRENEKLFF. Full variable domain (outside the CDR3, taken from reference TRBV9 and TRBJ1-4): DSGVTQTPKHLITATGQRVTLRCSPRSGDLSVYWYQQSLDQGLQFLIQYYNGEERAKGNILERFSAQQFPDLHSELNLSSLELGDSALYFCASSVAGRENEKLFFGSGTQLSVL.